The 22 T cell receptor beta chains below come from one sample, sequenced in a study of post-analysis software for immune sequencing data. General study results and limits: TRBV5-6, TRBV5-1 and TRBV20-1 belonged to a set of roughly 5 TRBV segments that were more frequent in patients than controls.

These receptors are not linked to any known antigen. Unique molecular identifiers featured in each of the TCR beta cDNA libraries. MiXCR, run by TCRdb on the PCR reads, gives a single entry per CDR3 protein. This repertoire shows about 760,000 distinct CDR3 sequences, roughly 27% found once; its top ten account for approximately 0.55%. The sequenced sample was blood. The receptor source for this set is a girl aged 5 to 17 with multiple sclerosis.

This clonotype came up a few times. The genes are TRBV7-2 and TRBJ1-5, with 11 bases lining up with TRBD1. CDR1 is SGHTA and CDR2 is FQGNSA in the germline V gene. The CDR3 totals 16 residues. V was pared by 4 bases and J by 3 bases, with 5 bases of the junction left unmatched. CDR3 residues: CASSSDRGRPNQPQHF. In DNA form, the CDR3 reads TGTGCCAGCAGCTCGGACAGGGGGCGACCCAATCAGCCCCAGCATTTT.

The chain links TRBV9 to TRBJ2-3; TRBD2 aligns across 11 bases. The CDR3 covers 17 residues. J was trimmed by 1 base and V by 0 bases; bases with no gene match: 4. CDR1 is SGDLS and CDR2 is YYNGEE in the germline V gene. The CDR3 bases are TGTGCCAGCAGCGTAGACGGACTAGCGGGCGGCACAGATACGCAGTATTTT. It is translated as CASSVDGLAGGTDTQYF.

The chain links TRBV2 to TRBJ2-3; D is unclear. Germline V gene lookup returns CDR1 SNHLY and CDR2 FYNNEI. The CDR3 runs 14 residues. The V and J ends lost 6 bases and 5 bases respectively, with 15 bases between them. CDR3 amino acids: CASRLELTLDTQYF. The CDR3 region has the DNA TGTGCCAGCAGATTGGAATTAACATTAGATACGCAGTATTTT. The entire variable domain, with the rest obtained from reference TRBV2 and TRBJ2-3, is as follows: EPEVTQTPSHQVTQMGQEVILRCVPISNHLYFYWYRQILGQKVEFLVSFYNNEISEKSEIFDDQFSVERPDGSNFTLKIRSTKLEDSAMYFCASRLELTLDTQYFGPGTRLTVL.

The chain recombines TRBV6-5 with TRBJ1-1; 8 bases map to TRBD1. Germline assignment: CDR1 MNHEY and CDR2 SVGAGI. V lost 6 bases and J lost 7; bases outside the gene matches: 10. This CDR3 contains 14 residues. The CDR3 loop reads CASSRTSGTGEAFF. For the CDR3, the DNA is TGTGCCAGCAGCCGTACCTCCGGGACAGGTGAAGCTTTCTTT.

This clonotype came up a few times. The chain recombines TRBV10-3 with TRBJ2-3; the D call may be TRBD1 or TRBD2 (5 bases each). V lost 3 bases and J lost 2, with 12 bases in between. CDR3 size: 15 residues. Germline lookup yields CDR1 ENHRY and CDR2 SYGVKD. The CDR3 reads CAISERRDPTDTQYF. The CDR3 DNA reads as TGTGCCATCAGTGAAAGACGGGACCCCACAGATACGCAGTATTTT.

Only a few counts were recorded for this clonotype. The V call is TRBV14, the J call TRBJ2-1; 14 bases line up with TRBD2. CDR1 is SGHDN, CDR2 FVKESK, per germline. This CDR3 has 20 amino acids. V lost 4 bases and J lost 1; bases outside the gene matches: 12. The CDR3 region is CASSRYQGLAGGPSYNEQFF. The CDR3 coding sequence is TGTGCCAGCAGCCGATACCAAGGACTAGCGGGAGGACCGTCCTACAATGAGCAGTTCTTC.

V is TRBV18 and J is TRBJ2-1, with D tentatively TRBD1 (6 bases). The length of the CDR3 is 16 residues. With 1 base removed from V and 4 bases from J, the gap between germline ends came to 14 bases. CDR1 is KGHSH and CDR2 is LQKENI in the germline V gene. DNA of the CDR3: TGTGCCAGCTCACCACAAGCAGGGGACGGGTACAATGAGCAGTTCTTC. This encodes CASSPQAGDGYNEQFF.

This sequence joins TRBV7-6 and TRBJ2-6, with 8 bases lining up with TRBD1. Trimming removed 3 bases from V and 0 bases from J; junction bases left unmatched: 7. CDR1 is SGHVS and CDR2 is FNYEAQ in the germline V gene. This CDR3 is built from 18 residues. The CDR3 DNA is TGTGCCAGCAGCTTCCGGGACAGGCCGTTCTCTGGGGCCAACGTCCTGACTTTC. This sequence encodes CASSFRDRPFSGANVLTF.

The chain is built from TRBV27 and TRBJ1-1; TRBD1 matches 7 bases. The CDR3 has 17 residues. Germline CDR1 MNHEY, CDR2 SMNVEV (reference sequence). The V gene end was trimmed by 3 bases and the J gene end by 5 bases; junction bases not matched to a gene: 15. The CDR3 DNA reads TGTGCCAGCAGTTTCCGCTACGGGACAGCGAAGGGAACTGAAGCTTTCTTT. Encoded protein: CASSFRYGTAKGTEAFF.

V gene TRBV29-1 combines with J gene TRBJ1-1, with D unclear. The CDR3 consists of 12 residues. Germline-derived CDR1 and CDR2 are SQVTM and ANQGSEA. V lost 3 bases, J lost 0 bases, and 5 bases lay in between. The CDR3 protein is CSVEELNTEAFF. The CDR3 DNA reads as TGCAGCGTTGAGGAACTGAACACTGAAGCTTTCTTT.

The V gene is TRBV20-1, the J gene TRBJ2-5, with D unclear. The end of the DNA aligns better with TRBJ2-7, so the J call may be wrong. CDR3 length equals 12 residues. Germline V lookup: CDR1 DFQATT, CDR2 SNEGSKA (reference sequence). CDR3 residues: CSATPTAYEQYF. The CDR3 nucleotides are TGCAGTGCTACCCCCACAGCCTACGAGCAGTACTTC.

In this sample, this clonotype turned up a few times. V gene TRBV7-2 combines with J gene TRBJ2-3; D is possibly TRBD1 (5 bases). From germline, CDR1 is SGHTA and CDR2 FQGNSA. Between the trimmed V and J ends, which lost 2 bases and 1 base, there was a span of 10 bases. CDR3 length equals 15 residues. The DNA for the CDR3 is TGTGCCAGCAGCTTAAACAGGCTACGCACAGATACGCAGTATTTT. This translates into CASSLNRLRTDTQYF.

The gene calls are TRBV9 and TRBJ2-3; 15 nucleotides line up with TRBD2. There are 17 residues in the CDR3. Looked up from germline, CDR1 is SGDLS and CDR2 is YYNGEE. Trimming at V came to 5 bases and at J to 3 bases, leaving 7 bases not matched to a gene. CDR3 residues: CASSDPGLAGGTDTQYF. DNA for the CDR3: TGTGCCAGCAGTGACCCGGGACTAGCGGGGGGAACAGATACGCAGTATTTT.

The table lists this clonotype with a few counts. This chain connects TRBV7-9 to TRBJ1-5, with 8 bases matching TRBD1. Germline V lookup: CDR1 SEHNR, CDR2 FQNEAQ (reference sequence). The CDR3 is 16 amino acids. The junction had 7 bases not matched to a gene; V was cut back by 5 bases and J by 1 base. DNA for the CDR3: TGTGCCAGCAGCCTAGACGACAGGGGAAGCAATCAGCCCCAGCATTTT. Encoded protein: CASSLDDRGSNQPQHF.

CDR3 coding DNA: TGCAGTGCTAGAGTTACTAGCGGGATGAAGACCCAGTACTTC. This translates into CSARVTSGMKTQYF. J is TRBJ2-5 and V is TRBV20-1; TRBD2 matches at 10 bases. The CDR3 is made up of 14 amino acids. Losses at the gene ends were 1 base for V and 6 bases for J; bases not matched to a gene: 5. Germline V lookup: CDR1 DFQATT, CDR2 SNEGSKA (reference sequence).

The chain employs TRBV27 and TRBJ1-4; unclear D gene. Trimming pared 5 bases from V and 7 bases from J, leaving 8 bases between. In germline, CDR1 is MNHEY, CDR2 SMNVEV (reference sequence). The CDR3 consists of 12 residues. The CDR3 region is CASSRPSEKLFF. The CDR3 DNA reads TGTGCCAGCAGTCGCCCCAGTGAAAAACTGTTTTTT.

This clonotype has more than one count but fewer than ten. The DNA of the CDR3 is TGCAGCGTTGACGCCGGGACGCCGACGAACACCGGGGAGCTGTTTTTT. This sequence encodes CSVDAGTPTNTGELFF. The chain couples TRBV29-1 to TRBJ2-2; perhaps D is TRBD1 or TRBD2 (5 bases each). Looked up from germline, CDR1 is SQVTM and CDR2 is ANQGSEA. CDR3 length: 16 amino acids. With 3 bases removed from V and 0 bases from J, the gap between germline ends came to 14 bases.

This chain uses TRBV5-1 with TRBJ2-1, with TRBD1 matching 9 bases. This CDR3 has 15 amino acids. Germline trimming cut 0 bases from V and 8 bases from J; bases unmatched to any gene: 6. Germline V gene sequence: CDR1 SGHRS, CDR2 YFSETQ. CDR3 residues: CASSLGTGVGHEQFF. CDR3 bases: TGCGCCAGCAGCTTGGGGACAGGGGTAGGGCATGAGCAGTTCTTC.

In this sample, this clonotype turned up a few times. The chain links TRBV2 to TRBJ2-1; either TRBD1 or TRBD2 may supply D (5 bases each). V shed 0 bases and J shed 2 bases, with 8 bases lying between them. The CDR3 totals 15 residues. Germline V gene lookup returns CDR1 SNHLY and CDR2 FYNNEI. Here the CDR3 DNA reads TGTGCCAGCAGTGAAGCGGGGGTGGCCTACAATGAGCAGTTCTTC. This sequence encodes CASSEAGVAYNEQFF.

A few counts support this clonotype. The chain couples TRBV29-1 to TRBJ2-1; D remains ambiguous. CDR1 SQVTM and CDR2 ANQGSEA come from the germline V gene. Trimming took off 1 base at V and 0 bases at J, with 10 bases between the two ends. The CDR3 length is 15 residues. The DNA of the CDR3 is TGCAGCGTTGAAGTATGGGATAGCTCCTACAATGAGCAGTTCTTC. Protein sequence: CSVEVWDSSYNEQFF.

The V call is TRBV25-1, the J call TRBJ1-1; D gene unclear. V lost 2 bases and J lost 0, with 10 bases in between. The germline V gene encodes CDR1 MGHDK and CDR2 SYGVNS. There are 15 residues in the CDR3. The CDR3 is CASSEHIGLNTEAFF. CDR3 DNA: TGTGCCAGCAGTGAACATATAGGGCTGAACACTGAAGCTTTCTTT.

The gene calls are TRBV12-3 or TRBV12-4 and TRBJ1-5; possible D gene TRBD1, 6 bases. The V gene lost 2 bases and the J gene lost 6 bases, with 11 bases spanning the gap. The CDR3 has 14 amino acids. This CDR3 reads CASSLFGGPQPQHF. In DNA, the CDR3 is TGTGCCAGCAGTTTATTCGGGGGCCCTCAGCCCCAGCATTTT.